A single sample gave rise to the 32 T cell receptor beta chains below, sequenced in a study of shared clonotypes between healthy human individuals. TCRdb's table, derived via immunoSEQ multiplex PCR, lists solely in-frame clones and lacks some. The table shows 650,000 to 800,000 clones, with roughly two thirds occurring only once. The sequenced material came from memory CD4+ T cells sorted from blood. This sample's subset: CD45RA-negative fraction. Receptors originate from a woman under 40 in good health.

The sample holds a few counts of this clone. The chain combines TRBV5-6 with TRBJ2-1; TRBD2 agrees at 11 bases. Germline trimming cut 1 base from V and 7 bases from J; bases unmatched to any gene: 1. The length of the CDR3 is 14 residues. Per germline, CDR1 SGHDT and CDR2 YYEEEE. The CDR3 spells CASSLRLAGNEQFF. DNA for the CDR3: TGTGCCAGCAGCTTGCGACTAGCGGGGAATGAGCAGTTCTTC.

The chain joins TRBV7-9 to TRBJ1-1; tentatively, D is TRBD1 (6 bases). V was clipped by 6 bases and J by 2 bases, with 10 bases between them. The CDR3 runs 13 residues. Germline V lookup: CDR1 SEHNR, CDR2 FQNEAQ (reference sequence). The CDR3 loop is CASSEQGNTEAFF. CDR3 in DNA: TGTGCCAGCAGTGAACAGGGCAACACTGAAGCTTTCTTT.

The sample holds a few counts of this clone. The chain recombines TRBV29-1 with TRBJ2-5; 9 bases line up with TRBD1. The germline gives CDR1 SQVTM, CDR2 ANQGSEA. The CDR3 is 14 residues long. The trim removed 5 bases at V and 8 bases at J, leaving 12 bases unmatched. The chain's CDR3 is CSVLEPGQGSTQYF. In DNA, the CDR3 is TGCAGCGTTCTAGAACCGGGACAGGGAAGTACCCAGTACTTC. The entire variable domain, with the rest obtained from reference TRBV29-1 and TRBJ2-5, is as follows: SAVISQKPSRDICQRGTSLTIQCQVDSQVTMMFWYRQQPGQSLTLIATANQGSEATYESGFVIDKFPISRPNLTFSTLTVSNMSPEDSSIYLCSVLEPGQGSTQYFGPGTRLLVL.

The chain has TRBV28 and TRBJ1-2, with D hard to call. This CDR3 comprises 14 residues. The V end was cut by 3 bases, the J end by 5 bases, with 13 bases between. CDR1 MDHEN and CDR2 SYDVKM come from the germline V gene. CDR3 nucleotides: TGTGCCAGCAGTTTGGGCCCAATTGTTTATGGCTACACCTTC. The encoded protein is CASSLGPIVYGYTF.

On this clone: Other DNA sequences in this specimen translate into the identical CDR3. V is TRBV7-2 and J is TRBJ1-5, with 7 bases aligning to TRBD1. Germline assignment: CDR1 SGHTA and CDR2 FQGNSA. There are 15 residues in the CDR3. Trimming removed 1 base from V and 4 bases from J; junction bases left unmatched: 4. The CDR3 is CASSLDRGSNQPQHF. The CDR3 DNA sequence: TGTGCCAGCAGCTTAGACAGGGGTTCAAATCAGCCCCAGCATTTT.

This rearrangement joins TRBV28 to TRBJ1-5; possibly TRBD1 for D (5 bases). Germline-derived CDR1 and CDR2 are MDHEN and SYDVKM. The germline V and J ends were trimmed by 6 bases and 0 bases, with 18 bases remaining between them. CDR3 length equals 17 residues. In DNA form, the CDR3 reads TGTGCCAGCAGGACCCGGGACCGTGCTTATAGCAATCAGCCCCAGCATTTT. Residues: CASRTRDRAYSNQPQHF.

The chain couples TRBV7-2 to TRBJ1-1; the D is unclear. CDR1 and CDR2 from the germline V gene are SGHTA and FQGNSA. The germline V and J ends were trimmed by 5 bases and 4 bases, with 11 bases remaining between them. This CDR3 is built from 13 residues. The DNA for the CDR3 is TGTGCCAGCAGCCCATACGAGGTCACTGAAGCTTTCTTT. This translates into CASSPYEVTEAFF.

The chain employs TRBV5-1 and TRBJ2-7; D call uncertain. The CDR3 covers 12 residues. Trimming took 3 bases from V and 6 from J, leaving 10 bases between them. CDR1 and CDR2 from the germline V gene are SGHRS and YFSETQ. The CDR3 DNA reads TGCGCCAGCAGCTACCCGGACGGCGAGCAGTACTTC. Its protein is CASSYPDGEQYF.

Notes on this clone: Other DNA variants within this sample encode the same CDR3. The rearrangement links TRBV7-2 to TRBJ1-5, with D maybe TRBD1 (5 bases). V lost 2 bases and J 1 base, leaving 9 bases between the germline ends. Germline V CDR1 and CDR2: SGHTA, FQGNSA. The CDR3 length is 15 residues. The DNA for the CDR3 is TGTGCCAGCAGCTTATTCTCAGGGAGCAATCAGCCCCAGCATTTT. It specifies CASSLFSGSNQPQHF.

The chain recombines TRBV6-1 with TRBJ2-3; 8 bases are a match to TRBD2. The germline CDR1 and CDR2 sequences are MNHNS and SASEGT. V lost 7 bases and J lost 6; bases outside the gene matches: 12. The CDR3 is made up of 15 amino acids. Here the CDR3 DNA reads TGTGCCAGCAACCTCCGGCGGGGGGCGGGGGATACGCAGTATTTT. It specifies CASNLRRGAGDTQYF.

The CDR3 region is CASSIRTGTGNTIYF. For the CDR3, the DNA is TGTGCCAGTAGTATCCGGACAGGGACTGGAAACACCATATATTTT. This chain joins TRBV19 and TRBJ1-3; 8 bases match TRBD1. The CDR3 is 15 residues long. Looked up from germline, CDR1 is LNHDA and CDR2 is SQIVND (reference sequence). V was clipped by 3 bases and J by 2 bases; unmatched bases: 3. Combining the CDR3 with reference TRBV19 and TRBJ1-3 gives the whole variable domain DGGITQSPKYLFRKEGQNVTLSCEQNLNHDAMYWYRQDPGQGLRLIYYSQIVNDFQKGDIAEGYSVSREKKESFPLTVTSAQKNPTAFYLCASSIRTGTGNTIYFGEGSWLTVV.

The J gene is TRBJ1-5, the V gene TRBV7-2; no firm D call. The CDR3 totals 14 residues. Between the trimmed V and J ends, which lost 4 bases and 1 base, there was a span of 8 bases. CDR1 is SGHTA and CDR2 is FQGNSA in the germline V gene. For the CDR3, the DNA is TGTGCCAGCAGCTGGTGGGGAAGCAATCAGCCCCAGCATTTT. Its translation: CASSWWGSNQPQHF.

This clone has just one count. CDR3 in amino acids: CASSLRTGRDNEQFF. The CDR3 DNA follows: TGTGCCAGCAGCTTACGGACAGGTCGAGACAATGAGCAGTTCTTC. J is TRBJ2-1 and V is TRBV7-6, with TRBD1 identical over 7 bases. The germline V gene encodes CDR1 SGHVS and CDR2 FNYEAQ. This CDR3 is 15 amino acids long. Unmatched junction bases numbered 6, after V lost 2 bases and J lost 5 bases.

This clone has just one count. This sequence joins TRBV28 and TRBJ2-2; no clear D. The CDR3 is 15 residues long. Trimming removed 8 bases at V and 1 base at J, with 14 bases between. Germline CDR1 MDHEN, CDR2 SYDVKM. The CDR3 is CASSHSNLNTGELFF. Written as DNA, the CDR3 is TGTGCCAGCTCTCACAGCAACCTGAACACCGGGGAGCTGTTTTTT.

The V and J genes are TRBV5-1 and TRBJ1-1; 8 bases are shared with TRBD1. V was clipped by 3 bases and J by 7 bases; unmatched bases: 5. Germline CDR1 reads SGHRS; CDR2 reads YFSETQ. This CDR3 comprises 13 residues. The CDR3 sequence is CASSSTGEFEAFF. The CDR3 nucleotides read TGCGCCAGCAGCTCGACAGGGGAGTTTGAAGCTTTCTTT.

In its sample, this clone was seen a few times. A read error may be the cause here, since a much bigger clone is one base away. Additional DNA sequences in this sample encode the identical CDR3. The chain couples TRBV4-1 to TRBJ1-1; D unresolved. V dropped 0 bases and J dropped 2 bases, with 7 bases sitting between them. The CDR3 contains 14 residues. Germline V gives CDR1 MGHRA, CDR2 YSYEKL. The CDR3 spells CASSQEDGNTEAFF. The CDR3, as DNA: TGCGCCAGCAGCCAAGAGGACGGTAACACTGAAGCTTTCTTT.

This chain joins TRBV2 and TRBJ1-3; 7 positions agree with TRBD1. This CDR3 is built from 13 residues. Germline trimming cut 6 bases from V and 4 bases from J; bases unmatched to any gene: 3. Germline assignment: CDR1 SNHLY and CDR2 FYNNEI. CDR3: CASRTGIGNTIYF. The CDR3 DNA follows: TGTGCCAGCAGGACAGGGATAGGAAACACCATATATTTT.

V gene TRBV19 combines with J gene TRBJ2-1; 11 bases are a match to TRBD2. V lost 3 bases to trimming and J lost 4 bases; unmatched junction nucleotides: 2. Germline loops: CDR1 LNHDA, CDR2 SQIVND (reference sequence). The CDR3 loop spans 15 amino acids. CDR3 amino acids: CASSIGTSGYNEQFF. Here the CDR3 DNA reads TGTGCCAGTAGTATCGGGACTAGCGGATACAATGAGCAGTTCTTC. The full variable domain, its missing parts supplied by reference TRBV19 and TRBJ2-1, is DGGITQSPKYLFRKEGQNVTLSCEQNLNHDAMYWYRQDPGQGLRLIYYSQIVNDFQKGDIAEGYSVSREKKESFPLTVTSAQKNPTAFYLCASSIGTSGYNEQFFGPGTRLTVL.

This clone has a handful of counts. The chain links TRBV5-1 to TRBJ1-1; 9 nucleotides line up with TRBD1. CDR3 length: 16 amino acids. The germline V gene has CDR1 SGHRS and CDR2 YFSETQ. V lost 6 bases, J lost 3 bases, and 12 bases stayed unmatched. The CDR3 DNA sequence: TGCGCCAGCACTAAGGACAGGGGATTAGGAGACACTGAAGCTTTCTTT. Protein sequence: CASTKDRGLGDTEAFF.

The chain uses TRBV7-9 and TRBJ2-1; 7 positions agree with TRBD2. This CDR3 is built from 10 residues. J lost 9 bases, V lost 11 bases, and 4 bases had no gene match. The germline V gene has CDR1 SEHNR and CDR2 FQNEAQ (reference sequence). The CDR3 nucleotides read TGTGCCGGGGGGGTCGGTGAGCAGTTCTTC. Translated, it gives CAGGVGEQFF. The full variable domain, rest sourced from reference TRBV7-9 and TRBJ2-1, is DTGVSQNPRHKITKRGQNVTFRCDPISEHNRLYWYRQTLGQGPEFLTYFQNEAQLEKSRLLSDRFSAERPKGSFSTLEIQRTEQGDSAMYLCAGGVGEQFFGPGTRLTVL.

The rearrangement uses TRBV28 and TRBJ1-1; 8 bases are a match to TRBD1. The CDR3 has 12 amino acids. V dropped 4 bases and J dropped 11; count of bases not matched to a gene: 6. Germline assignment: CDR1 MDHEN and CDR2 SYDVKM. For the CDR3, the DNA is TGTGCCAGCAGTTCTTGGACAGGGTGGGCTTTCTTT. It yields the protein CASSSWTGWAFF.

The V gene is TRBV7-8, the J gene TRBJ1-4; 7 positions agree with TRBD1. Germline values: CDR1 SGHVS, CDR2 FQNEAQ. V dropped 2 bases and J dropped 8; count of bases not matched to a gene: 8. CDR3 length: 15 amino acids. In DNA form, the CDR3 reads TGTGCCAGCAGCTTATTACAGGGGACGGGGGAAAAACTGTTTTTT. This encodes CASSLLQGTGEKLFF.

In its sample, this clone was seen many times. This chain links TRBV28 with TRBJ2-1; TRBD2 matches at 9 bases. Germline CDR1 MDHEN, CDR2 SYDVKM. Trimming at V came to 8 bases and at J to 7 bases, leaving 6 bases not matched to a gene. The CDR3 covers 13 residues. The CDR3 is CASYSGSGNEQFF. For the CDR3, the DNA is TGTGCCAGCTATAGCGGGAGTGGGAATGAGCAGTTCTTC.

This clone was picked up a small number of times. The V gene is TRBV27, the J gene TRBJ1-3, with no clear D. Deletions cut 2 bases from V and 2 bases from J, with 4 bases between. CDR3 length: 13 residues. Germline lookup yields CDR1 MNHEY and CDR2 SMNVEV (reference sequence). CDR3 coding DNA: TGTGCCAGCAGTTTAGGGGCTGGAAACACCATATATTTT. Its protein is CASSLGAGNTIYF.

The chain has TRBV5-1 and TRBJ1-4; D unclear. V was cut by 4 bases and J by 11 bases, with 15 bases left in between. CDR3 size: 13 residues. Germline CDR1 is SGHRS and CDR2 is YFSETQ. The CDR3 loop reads CASSLPTFEKLFF. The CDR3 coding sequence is TGCGCCAGCAGCCTACCTACCTTTGAGAAACTGTTTTTT.

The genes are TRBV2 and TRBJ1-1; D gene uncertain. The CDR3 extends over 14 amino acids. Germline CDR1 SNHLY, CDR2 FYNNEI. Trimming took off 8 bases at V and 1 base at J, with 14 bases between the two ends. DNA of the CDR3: TGTGCCAGCCGAGGACCTATTGAGAACACTGAAGCTTTCTTT. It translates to CASRGPIENTEAFF.

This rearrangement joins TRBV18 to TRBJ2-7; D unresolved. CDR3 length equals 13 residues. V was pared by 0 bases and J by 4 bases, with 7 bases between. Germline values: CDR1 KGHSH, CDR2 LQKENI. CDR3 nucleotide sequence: TGTGCCAGCTCACCACCGTTAGGTTACGAGCAGTACTTC. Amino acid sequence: CASSPPLGYEQYF.

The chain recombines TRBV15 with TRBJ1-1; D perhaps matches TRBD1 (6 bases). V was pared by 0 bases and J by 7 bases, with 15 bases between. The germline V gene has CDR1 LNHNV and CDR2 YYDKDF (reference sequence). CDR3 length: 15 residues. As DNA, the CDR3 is TGTGCCACCAGCAGAGATGCGGGACATGACCGTGAAGCTTTCTTT. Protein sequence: CATSRDAGHDREAFF.

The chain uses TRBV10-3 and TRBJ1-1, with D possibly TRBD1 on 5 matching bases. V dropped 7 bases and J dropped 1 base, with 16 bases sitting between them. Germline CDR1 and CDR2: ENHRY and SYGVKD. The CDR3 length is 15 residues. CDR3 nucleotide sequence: TGTGCCATCACCCAGGGCGGATTGGGGAACACTGAAGCTTTCTTT. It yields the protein CAITQGGLGNTEAFF.

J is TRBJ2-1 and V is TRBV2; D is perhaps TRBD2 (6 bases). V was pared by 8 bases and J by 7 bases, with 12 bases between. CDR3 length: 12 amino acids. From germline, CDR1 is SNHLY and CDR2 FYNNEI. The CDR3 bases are TGTGCCAGCGGGCGGAGGGGAAATGAGCAGTTCTTC. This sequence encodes CASGRRGNEQFF.

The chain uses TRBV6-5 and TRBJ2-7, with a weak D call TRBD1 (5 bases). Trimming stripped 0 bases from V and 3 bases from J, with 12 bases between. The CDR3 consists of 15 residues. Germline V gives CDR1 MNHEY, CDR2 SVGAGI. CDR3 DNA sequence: TGTGCCAGCAGTTACTCGACCTCAGGGTTCTACGAGCAGTACTTC. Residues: CASSYSTSGFYEQYF.

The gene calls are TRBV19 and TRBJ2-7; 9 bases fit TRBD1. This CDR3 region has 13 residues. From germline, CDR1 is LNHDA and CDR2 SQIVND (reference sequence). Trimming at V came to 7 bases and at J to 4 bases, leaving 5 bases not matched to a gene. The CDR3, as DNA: TGTGCCAGTAAGGGGGACAGGGATTACGAGCAGTACTTC. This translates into CASKGDRDYEQYF.